This T cell receptor (beta chain) derives from a study of blood T cell repertoires in COVID-19. Study-level background: PBMCs, B-cell-depleted T cells, or T cells were the source of the cDNA or gDNA that made up the material.

The germline CDR1 and CDR2 sequences are LNHDA and SQIVND (reference sequence). Trimming removed 6 bases from V and 5 bases from J; junction bases left unmatched: 16. The CDR3 runs to 18 residues. This table comes from immunoSEQ multiplex PCR, and its TCRdb copy is limited to in-frame clones, with some not included. The data contain some 110,000 clones, approximately 85% of them singletons. This clone was recorded a few times. The rearrangement links TRBV19 to TRBJ1-5; TRBD1 agrees at 10 bases. This clonotype was sampled from a human donor in a cohort sampled during active COVID-19. Sequencing input: peripheral blood. The CDR3 here is CASSRNTPGQGPDQPQHF. Here the CDR3 DNA reads TGTGCCAGTAGCCGAAACACACCGGGACAGGGGCCCGATCAGCCCCAGCATTTT.